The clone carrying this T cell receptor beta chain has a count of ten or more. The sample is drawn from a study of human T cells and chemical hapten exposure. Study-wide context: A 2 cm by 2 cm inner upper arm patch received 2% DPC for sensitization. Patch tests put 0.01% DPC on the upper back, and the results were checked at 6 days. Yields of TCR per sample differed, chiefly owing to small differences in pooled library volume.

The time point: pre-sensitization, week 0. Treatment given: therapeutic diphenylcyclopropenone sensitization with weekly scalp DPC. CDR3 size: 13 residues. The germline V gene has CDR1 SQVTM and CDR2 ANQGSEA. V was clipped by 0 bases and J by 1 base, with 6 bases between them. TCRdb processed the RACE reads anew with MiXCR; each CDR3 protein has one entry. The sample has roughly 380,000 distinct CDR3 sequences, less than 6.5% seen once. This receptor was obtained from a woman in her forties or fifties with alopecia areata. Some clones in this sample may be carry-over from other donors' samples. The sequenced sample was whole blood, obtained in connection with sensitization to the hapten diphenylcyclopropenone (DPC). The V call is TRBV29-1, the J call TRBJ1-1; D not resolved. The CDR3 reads CSVEDTKNTEAFF. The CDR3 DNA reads TGCAGCGTTGAAGATACGAAGAACACTGAAGCTTTCTTT.